The clone carrying this T cell receptor beta chain was seen at least ten times. Its specificity is not known. The team produced cDNA through 5'RACE using 10-nucleotide random UMIs. Each CDR3 protein gets one entry after TCRdb re-called the 5' RACE reads with MiXCR. This repertoire shows 55,000 to 80,000 distinct CDR3 sequences, less than 6% found once; its top ten account for approximately 3.5%. This sample was included in a study of neurological immune-mediated disorders. Study-level findings and limits: HTLV-1-associated myelopathy led in TCR clonal expansion, while multiple sclerosis ranked lowest, below healthy controls. The repertoires of 18 of 34 multiple sclerosis patients were placed by phylogenetic grouping in a single related-CDR3 cluster, which may be a signature.

Source material was 2 million unsorted PBMCs, stored at -80 °C in RNAlater. The sample comprised PBMCs. The clonotype was recovered from a woman in her forties or fifties with multiple sclerosis.

CDR3 coding DNA: TGTGCCAGCAGTGAAGGGGGTTCCACAGATACGCAGTATTTT. Amino acid sequence: CASSEGGSTDTQYF. The chain combines TRBV6-4 with TRBJ2-3; D is possibly TRBD1 (6 bases). Germline V gene lookup returns CDR1 MRHNA and CDR2 SNTAGT. Trimming shortened V by 3 bases and J by 2 bases, and 9 bases separated the two germline ends. The CDR3 is made up of 14 amino acids.